The 24 T cell receptor beta chains below come from one sample, sequenced in a study of shared clonotypes between healthy human individuals (dated by TCRdb to 2018 to 2020). Libraries were built with the immunoSEQ multiplex PCR assay. The table comes from immuneACCESS by way of TCRdb, which keeps in-frame sequences with V and J called. Part of the clones is missing from these tables; in studies checked, under half for an unresolved V gene and the rest for unknown reasons. For this sample the table gives about 1.5 million clones, of which around 97% were detected only once. Together, the top ten hold approximately 1.1% of the sample. Sequencing was carried out using naive CD4+ T cells sorted from blood. What the cell subset or site label conveys for this sample: CD45RA+ positively selected. The receptors here all came from a man aged 25-45 years in good health.

The V and J genes are TRBV9 and TRBJ2-7; 9 positions agree with TRBD1. The CDR3 covers 15 residues. From germline, CDR1 is SGDLS and CDR2 YYNGEE. With 3 bases clipped from V and 5 bases from J, the junction kept 9 bases outside the gene matches. Written as DNA, the CDR3 is TGTGCCAGCAGCGCTACCGGGACAGGGTTTAACGAGCAGTACTTC. Amino acid sequence: CASSATGTGFNEQYF.

With respect to this clone: The same CDR3 is also encoded by other DNA sequences in this sample. J is TRBJ1-5 and V is TRBV18; 8 bases fit TRBD1. J lost 5 bases, V lost 5 bases, and 5 bases had no gene match. Germline assignment: CDR1 KGHSH and CDR2 LQKENI. This CDR3 is built from 14 residues. CDR3 sequence: CASSLGTGDQPQHF. CDR3 coding DNA: TGTGCCAGCTCATTGGGGACAGGAGATCAGCCCCAGCATTTT. Together with reference TRBV18 and TRBJ1-5, the CDR3 gives the full variable domain: NAGVMQNPRHLVRRRGQEARLRCSPMKGHSHVYWYRQLPEEGLKFMVYLQKENIIDESGMPKERFSAEFPKEGPSILRIQQVVRGDSAAYFCASSLGTGDQPQHFGDGTRLSIL.

This clone was seen only once. V and J are TRBV7-2 and TRBJ2-1, with D possibly being TRBD1 (5 bases). The CDR3 covers 11 residues. With 2 bases removed from V and 9 bases from J, the gap between germline ends came to 5 bases. Germline V lookup: CDR1 SGHTA, CDR2 FQGNSA. CDR3 protein: CASSLQGEQFF. CDR3 DNA sequence: TGTGCCAGCAGCTTACAGGGTGAGCAGTTCTTC.

The CDR3 region has the DNA TGTGCCAGCAGCAGGACAGGGAGGATTAGCACAGATACGCAGTATTTT. Amino acid sequence: CASSRTGRISTDTQYF. The chain recombines TRBV14 with TRBJ2-3; TRBD1 matches at 8 bases. Germline V CDR1 and CDR2: SGHDN, FVKESK. This CDR3 is 16 amino acids long. J lost 0 bases, V lost 5 bases, and 7 bases had no gene match.

The chain uses TRBV30 and TRBJ1-3; D not resolved. In germline, CDR1 is GTSNPN, CDR2 SVGIG (reference sequence). V lost 2 bases and J lost 3, with 8 bases in between. This CDR3 region has 13 residues. CDR3 sequence: CAWSRVNGNTIYF. The DNA for the CDR3 is TGTGCCTGGAGTCGGGTGAATGGAAACACCATATATTTT.

The V call is TRBV7-9, the J call TRBJ1-3; D uncertain. V was pared by 5 bases and J by 1 base, with 15 bases between. The CDR3 has 16 residues. Germline V gene lookup returns CDR1 SEHNR and CDR2 FQNEAQ (reference sequence). The CDR3 DNA sequence: TGTGCCAGCAGCCCCTTCATCGGCAAGTCTGGAAACACCATATATTTT. Protein: CASSPFIGKSGNTIYF. The variable domain in full, completed from reference TRBV7-9 and TRBJ1-3, reads DTGVSQNPRHKITKRGQNVTFRCDPISEHNRLYWYRQTLGQGPEFLTYFQNEAQLEKSRLLSDRFSAERPKGSFSTLEIQRTEQGDSAMYLCASSPFIGKSGNTIYFGEGSWLTVV.

In the case of this clone: Distinct nucleotide sequences in the sample also encode this CDR3. This rearrangement joins TRBV6-5 to TRBJ1-2, with D unclear. The CDR3 consists of 15 residues. V was cut by 0 bases and J by 0 bases, with 8 bases left in between. The germline V gene has CDR1 MNHEY and CDR2 SVGAGI. CDR3 in DNA: TGTGCCAGCAGTTACTCTAGAGGGACTAACTATGGCTACACCTTC. It encodes CASSYSRGTNYGYTF.

The CDR3: CASRTRQGVEAFF. In DNA form, the CDR3 reads TGTGCCAGTAGAACACGACAGGGGGTTGAAGCTTTCTTT. V is TRBV19 and J is TRBJ1-1, with 9 nucleotides matching TRBD1. Germline V gene data show CDR1 as LNHDA and CDR2 as SQIVND (reference sequence). The length of the CDR3 is 13 residues. V lost 6 bases and J lost 7; bases outside the gene matches: 6.

The rearrangement uses TRBV14 and TRBJ2-5; 8 bases map to TRBD1. The CDR3 extends over 16 amino acids. The V gene end was trimmed by 0 bases and the J gene end by 5 bases; junction bases not matched to a gene: 8. Germline V gene sequence: CDR1 SGHDN, CDR2 FVKESK. The CDR3 protein is CASSQEWGRGRETQYF. CDR3 in DNA: TGTGCCAGCAGCCAAGAGTGGGGCAGGGGGCGTGAGACCCAGTACTTC.

The chain carries TRBV19 and TRBJ2-1; a weak D match, TRBD2 (5 bases). Trimming took 7 bases from V and 1 from J, leaving 11 bases between them. Germline V gene sequence: CDR1 LNHDA, CDR2 SQIVND (reference sequence). This CDR3 spans 14 amino acids. CDR3 nucleotide sequence: TGTGCCAGTAACACGGGAACATCCTACAATGAGCAGTTCTTC. It is translated as CASNTGTSYNEQFF.

The chain recombines TRBV7-2 with TRBJ2-1; D perhaps matches TRBD1 (5 bases). Germline CDR1 is SGHTA and CDR2 is FQGNSA. The CDR3 runs to 13 residues. With 6 bases removed from V and 8 bases from J, the gap between germline ends came to 14 bases. The CDR3 DNA reads as TGTGCCAGCAGTAACCAGGGCAGTGATGAGCAGTTCTTC. Encoded protein: CASSNQGSDEQFF.

The V call is TRBV4-3, the J call TRBJ2-7; 12 nucleotides match TRBD1. This CDR3 comprises 14 residues. J was trimmed by 6 bases and V by 4 bases; bases with no gene match: 4. Germline V gives CDR1 LGHNA, CDR2 YSLEER. The CDR3 sequence is CASSPRDRGLEQYF. Written as DNA, the CDR3 is TGCGCCAGCAGCCCCCGGGACAGGGGGCTCGAGCAGTACTTC.

The gene calls are TRBV12-2 and TRBJ2-4; the table's D call, TRBD2, has no DNA check behind it. TRBV12-2 is labeled a pseudogene. This CDR3 spans 16 amino acids. The CDR3 sequence: CASRPPSGRTKNIQYF. The DNA of the CDR3 is TGTGCAAGTCGCCCCCCTAGCGGGAGGACCAAAAACATTCAGTACTTC.

The rearrangement uses TRBV7-2 and TRBJ2-7; 9 bases map to TRBD1. The CDR3 runs to 16 residues. The germline V gene has CDR1 SGHTA and CDR2 FQGNSA. Losses at the gene ends were 4 bases for V and 7 bases for J; bases not matched to a gene: 14. The DNA of the CDR3 is TGTGCCAGCAGCTCCGTACAGGGGGCGTTGAAGGGGGAGCAGTACTTC. This codes for CASSSVQGALKGEQYF.

The V gene is TRBV27, the J gene TRBJ2-7, with 13 bases fitting TRBD2. The CDR3 consists of 17 residues. V trimming: 5 bases; J trimming: 2 bases; junction bases outside the gene matches: 9. Germline CDR1 is MNHEY and CDR2 is SMNVEV (reference sequence). The CDR3 spells CASSRTSGSGETYEQYF. Here the CDR3 DNA reads TGTGCCAGCAGTAGGACTAGCGGGAGTGGAGAGACCTACGAGCAGTACTTC.

There are a few counts of this clone. The chain employs TRBV21-1 and TRBJ2-2. TRBV21-1 is recorded as a pseudogene. This CDR3 has 17 amino acids. CDR3 in amino acids: CASFSPTPGPLTGELFF. CDR3 nucleotides: TGTGCCAGCTTCTCTCCAACCCCGGGACCCCTCACCGGGGAGCTGTTTTTT.

The J gene is TRBJ1-4, the V gene TRBV9; D gene uncertain. CDR3 length: 18 residues. Germline V gene data show CDR1 as SGDLS and CDR2 as YYNGEE. Trimming stripped 4 bases from V and 8 bases from J, with 27 bases between. The CDR3 DNA sequence: TGTGCCAGCAGCTCCCGGGATGGGAGCCCAACCCCGAGGGAAAAACTGTTTTTT. Translation: CASSSRDGSPTPREKLFF.

The gene calls are TRBV7-2 and TRBJ2-7, with 7 bases aligning to TRBD1. Trimming took 3 bases from V and 3 from J; bases not matched to a gene: 5. The length of the CDR3 is 14 residues. From germline, CDR1 is SGHTA and CDR2 FQGNSA. CDR3 sequence reads: CASSFRQGLYEQYF. As DNA, the CDR3 is TGTGCCAGCAGCTTCAGACAGGGCCTCTACGAGCAGTACTTC.

The gene calls are TRBV28 and TRBJ1-5; D not resolved. The CDR3 totals 12 residues. Looked up from germline, CDR1 is MDHEN and CDR2 is SYDVKM. Trimming shortened V by 3 bases and J by 5 bases, and 5 bases separated the two germline ends. CDR3 DNA: TGTGCCAGCAGTTTTTCCCATCAGCCCCAGCATTTT. Translation: CASSFSHQPQHF.

For this clone: Other DNA variants within this sample encode the same CDR3. The chain couples TRBV5-1 to TRBJ2-2, with D possibly TRBD2 on 6 matching bases. This CDR3 spans 15 amino acids. Germline CDR1 reads SGHRS; CDR2 reads YFSETQ. V gave up 0 bases and J gave up 1 base, with 7 bases separating them. The CDR3 spells CASSLAGRNTGELFF. DNA of the CDR3: TGCGCCAGCAGCTTGGCCGGGAGGAACACCGGGGAGCTGTTTTTT.

V gene TRBV7-8 combines with J gene TRBJ1-4; D is unclear. The CDR3 runs to 15 residues. Germline CDR1 is SGHVS and CDR2 is FQNEAQ. With 1 base removed from V and 6 bases from J, the gap between germline ends came to 12 bases. CDR3 sequence: CASSLDPRPDEKLFF. The CDR3 DNA sequence: TGTGCCAGCAGCTTAGATCCGAGGCCGGATGAAAAACTGTTTTTT.

The genes are TRBV18 and TRBJ2-7, with no clear D. Trimming stripped 3 bases from V and 3 bases from J, with 12 bases between. The CDR3 runs to 14 residues. Germline-derived CDR1 and CDR2 are KGHSH and LQKENI. CDR3 DNA sequence: TGTGCCAGCTCACCGACGACCCCCAACTACGAGCAGTACTTC. It codes for CASSPTTPNYEQYF.

The chain carries TRBV10-2 and TRBJ1-5; D remains ambiguous. This CDR3 spans 15 amino acids. Trimming pared 3 bases from V and 0 bases from J, leaving 9 bases between. The V gene's germline CDR1 is WSHSY and CDR2 SAAADI. CDR3 protein: CASSDPRISNQPQHF. As DNA, the CDR3 is TGCGCCAGCAGTGACCCCAGGATTAGCAATCAGCCCCAGCATTTT.

About this clone itself: The sample holds other DNA sequences that translate to the same CDR3. The J gene is TRBJ2-7, the V gene TRBV15; D possibly uses TRBD1 or TRBD2 (5 bases each). Germline lookup yields CDR1 LNHNV and CDR2 YYDKDF (reference sequence). Trimming cost V 0 bases and J 3 bases, with 9 bases left between them. The CDR3 has 14 amino acids. Here the CDR3 reads CATSRDRGSYEQYF. The DNA of the CDR3 is TGTGCCACCAGCAGAGATCGGGGCAGCTACGAGCAGTACTTC.